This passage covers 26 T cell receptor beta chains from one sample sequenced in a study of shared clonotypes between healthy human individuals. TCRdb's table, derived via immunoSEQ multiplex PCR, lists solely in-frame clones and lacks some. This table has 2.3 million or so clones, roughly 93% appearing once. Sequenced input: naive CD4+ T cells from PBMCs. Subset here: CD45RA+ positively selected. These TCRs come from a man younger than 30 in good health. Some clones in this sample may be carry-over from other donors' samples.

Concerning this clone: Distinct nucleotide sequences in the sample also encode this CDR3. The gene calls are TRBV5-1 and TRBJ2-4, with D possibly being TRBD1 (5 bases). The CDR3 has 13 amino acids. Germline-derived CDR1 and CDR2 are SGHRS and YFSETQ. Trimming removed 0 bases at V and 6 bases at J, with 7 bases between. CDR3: CASSLGGGNIQYF. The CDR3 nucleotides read TGCGCCAGCAGCTTGGGGGGCGGAAACATTCAGTACTTC.

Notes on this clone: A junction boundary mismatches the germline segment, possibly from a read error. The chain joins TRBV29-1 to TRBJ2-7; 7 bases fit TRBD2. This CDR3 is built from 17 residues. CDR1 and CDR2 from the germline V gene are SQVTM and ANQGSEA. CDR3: CSIRDLGGSPRIGERYF. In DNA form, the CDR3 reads TGCAGCATTCGGGACCTAGGCGGGAGCCCCCGGATCGGCGAGCGGTACTTC.

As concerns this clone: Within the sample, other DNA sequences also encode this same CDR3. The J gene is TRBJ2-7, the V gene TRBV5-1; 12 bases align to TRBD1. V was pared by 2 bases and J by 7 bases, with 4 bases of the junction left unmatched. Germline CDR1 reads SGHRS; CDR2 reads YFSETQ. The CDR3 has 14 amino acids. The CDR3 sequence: CASSLGTGGREQYF. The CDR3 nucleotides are TGCGCCAGCAGCTTAGGGACAGGGGGCCGAGAGCAGTACTTC.

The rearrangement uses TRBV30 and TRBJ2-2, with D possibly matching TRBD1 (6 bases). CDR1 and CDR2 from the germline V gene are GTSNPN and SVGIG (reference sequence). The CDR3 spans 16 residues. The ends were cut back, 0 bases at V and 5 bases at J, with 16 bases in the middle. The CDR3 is CAWSVSRTDYTGELFF. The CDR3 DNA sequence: TGTGCCTGGAGTGTATCCCGGACAGACTATACCGGGGAGCTGTTTTTT.

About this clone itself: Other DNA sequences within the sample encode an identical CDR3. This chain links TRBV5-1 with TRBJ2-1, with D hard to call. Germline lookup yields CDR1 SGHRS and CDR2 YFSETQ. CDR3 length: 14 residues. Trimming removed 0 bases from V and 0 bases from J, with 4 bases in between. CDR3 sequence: CASSLVDSYNEQFF. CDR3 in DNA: TGCGCCAGCAGCTTGGTAGACTCCTACAATGAGCAGTTCTTC.

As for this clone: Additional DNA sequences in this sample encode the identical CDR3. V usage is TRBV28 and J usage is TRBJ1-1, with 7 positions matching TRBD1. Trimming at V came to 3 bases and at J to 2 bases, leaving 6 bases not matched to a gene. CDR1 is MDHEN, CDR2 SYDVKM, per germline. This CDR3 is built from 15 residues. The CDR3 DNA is TGTGCCAGCAGTTTGGGTGGGACAGCTAACACTGAAGCTTTCTTT. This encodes CASSLGGTANTEAFF.

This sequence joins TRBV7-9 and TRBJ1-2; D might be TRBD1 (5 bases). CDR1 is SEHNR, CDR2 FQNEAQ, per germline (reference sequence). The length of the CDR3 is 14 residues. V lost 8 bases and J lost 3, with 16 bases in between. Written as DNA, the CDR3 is TGTGCCAGCCGTACACCAGCGGGGGACTATGGCTACACCTTC. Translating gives CASRTPAGDYGYTF.

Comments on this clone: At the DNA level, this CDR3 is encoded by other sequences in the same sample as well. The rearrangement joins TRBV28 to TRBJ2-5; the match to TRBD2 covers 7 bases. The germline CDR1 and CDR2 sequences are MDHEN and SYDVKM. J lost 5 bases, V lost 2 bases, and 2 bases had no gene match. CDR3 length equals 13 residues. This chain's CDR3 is CASSLAGGETQYF. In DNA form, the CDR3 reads TGTGCCAGCAGTTTAGCCGGGGGGGAGACCCAGTACTTC.

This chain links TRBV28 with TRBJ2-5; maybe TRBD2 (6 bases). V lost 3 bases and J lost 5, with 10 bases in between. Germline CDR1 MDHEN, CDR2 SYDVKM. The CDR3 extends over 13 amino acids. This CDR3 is CASSFAGKETQYF. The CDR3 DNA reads TGTGCCAGCAGTTTTGCGGGAAAGGAGACCCAGTACTTC.

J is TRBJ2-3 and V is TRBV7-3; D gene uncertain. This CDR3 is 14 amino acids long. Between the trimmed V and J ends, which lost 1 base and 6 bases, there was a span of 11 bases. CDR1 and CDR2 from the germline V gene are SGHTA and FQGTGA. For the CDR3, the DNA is TGTGCCAGCAGCTTAAACTCTAGGGCGGATACGCAGTATTTT. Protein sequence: CASSLNSRADTQYF.

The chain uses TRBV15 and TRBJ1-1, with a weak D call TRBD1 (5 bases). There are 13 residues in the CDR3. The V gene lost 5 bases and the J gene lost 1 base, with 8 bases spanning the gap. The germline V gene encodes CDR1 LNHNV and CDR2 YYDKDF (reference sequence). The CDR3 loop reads CATSGHTNTEAFF. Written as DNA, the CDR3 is TGTGCCACCAGCGGACACACGAACACTGAAGCTTTCTTT.

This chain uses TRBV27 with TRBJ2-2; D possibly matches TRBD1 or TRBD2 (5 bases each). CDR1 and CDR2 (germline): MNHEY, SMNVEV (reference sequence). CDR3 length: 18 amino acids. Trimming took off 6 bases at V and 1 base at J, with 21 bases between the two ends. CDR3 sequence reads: CASSSLTALALNTGELFF. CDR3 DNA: TGTGCCAGCAGCTCGCTGACAGCCCTAGCCCTGAACACCGGGGAGCTGTTTTTT.

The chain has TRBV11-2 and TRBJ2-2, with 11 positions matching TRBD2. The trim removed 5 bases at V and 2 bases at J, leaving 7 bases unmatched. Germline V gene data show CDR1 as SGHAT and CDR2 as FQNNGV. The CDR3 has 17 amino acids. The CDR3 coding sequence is TGTGCCAGCAGCCCTAGTAGCGGGAGGGCTAACACCGGGGAGCTGTTTTTT. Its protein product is CASSPSSGRANTGELFF.

CDR3 nucleotide sequence: TGTGCCAGCAGCCCTGGAGGACAGGGGTTTGGCTACACCTTC. It is translated as CASSPGGQGFGYTF. The chain uses TRBV27 and TRBJ1-2; 9 bases map to TRBD1. The J segment lost 7 bases and the V segment lost 6 bases, leaving 9 bases of the junction unmatched. Germline loops: CDR1 MNHEY, CDR2 SMNVEV (reference sequence). This CDR3 is 14 amino acids long.

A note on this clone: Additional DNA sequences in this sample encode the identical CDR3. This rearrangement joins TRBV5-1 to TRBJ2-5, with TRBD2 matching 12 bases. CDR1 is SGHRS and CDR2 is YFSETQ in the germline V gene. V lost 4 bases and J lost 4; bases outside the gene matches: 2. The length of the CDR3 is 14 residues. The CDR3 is CASSPTSGRETQYF. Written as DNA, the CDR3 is TGCGCCAGCAGCCCGACTAGCGGGAGAGAGACCCAGTACTTC.

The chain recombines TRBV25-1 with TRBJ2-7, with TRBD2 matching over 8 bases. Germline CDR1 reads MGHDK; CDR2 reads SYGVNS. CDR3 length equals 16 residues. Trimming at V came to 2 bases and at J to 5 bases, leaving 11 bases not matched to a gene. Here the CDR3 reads CASSEIGSGNFNEQYF. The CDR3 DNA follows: TGTGCCAGCAGTGAAATAGGTAGCGGGAACTTCAACGAGCAGTACTTC.

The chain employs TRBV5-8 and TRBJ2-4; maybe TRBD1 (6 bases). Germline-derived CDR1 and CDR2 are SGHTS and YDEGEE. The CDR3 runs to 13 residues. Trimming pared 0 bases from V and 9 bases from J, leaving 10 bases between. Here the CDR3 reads CASSLDRRGIQYF. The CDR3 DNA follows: TGTGCCAGCAGCTTGGATCGCAGGGGCATTCAGTACTTC. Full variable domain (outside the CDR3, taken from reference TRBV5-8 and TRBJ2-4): EAGVTQSPTHLIKTRGQQATLRCSPISGHTSVYWYQQALGLGLQFLLWYDEGEERNRGNFPPRFSGRQFPNYSSELNVNALELEDSALYLCASSLDRRGIQYFGAGTRLSVL.

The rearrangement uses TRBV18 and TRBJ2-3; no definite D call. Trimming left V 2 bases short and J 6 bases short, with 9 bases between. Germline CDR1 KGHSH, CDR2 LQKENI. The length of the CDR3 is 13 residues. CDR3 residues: CASSPTPPDTQYF. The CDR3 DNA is TGTGCCAGCTCACCAACCCCCCCGGATACGCAGTATTTT.

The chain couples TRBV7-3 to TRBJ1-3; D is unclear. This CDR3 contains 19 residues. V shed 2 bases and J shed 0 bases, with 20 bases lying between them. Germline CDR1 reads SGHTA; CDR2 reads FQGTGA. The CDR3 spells CASSLGPLWTVRSGNTIYF. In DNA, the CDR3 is TGTGCCAGCAGCTTAGGTCCGCTGTGGACCGTACGCTCTGGAAACACCATATATTTT.

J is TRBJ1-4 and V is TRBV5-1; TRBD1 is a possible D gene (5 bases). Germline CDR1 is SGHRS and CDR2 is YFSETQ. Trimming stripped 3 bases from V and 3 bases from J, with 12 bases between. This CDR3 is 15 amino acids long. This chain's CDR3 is CASSSRGVANEKLFF. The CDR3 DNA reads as TGCGCCAGCAGCTCCCGGGGGGTAGCTAATGAAAAACTGTTTTTT.

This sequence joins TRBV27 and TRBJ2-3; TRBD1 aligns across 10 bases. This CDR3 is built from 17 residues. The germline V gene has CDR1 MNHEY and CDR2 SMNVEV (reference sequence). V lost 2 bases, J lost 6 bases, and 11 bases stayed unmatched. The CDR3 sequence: CASSLERDRGHYDTQYF. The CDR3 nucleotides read TGTGCCAGCAGTTTAGAAAGAGACAGGGGGCATTATGATACGCAGTATTTT.

CDR3 loop: CASSPDRDTDTQYF. Here the CDR3 DNA reads TGTGCCAGCAGTCCGGACAGGGACACAGATACGCAGTATTTT. J is TRBJ2-3 and V is TRBV6-5; 8 nucleotides match TRBD1. This CDR3 comprises 14 residues. J was trimmed by 2 bases and V by 5 bases; bases with no gene match: 3. The V gene's germline CDR1 is MNHEY and CDR2 SVGAGI.

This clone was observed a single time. The CDR3 is CATRGTGFMNTEAFF. The CDR3 DNA follows: TGCGCCACCAGGGGGACAGGGTTCATGAACACTGAAGCTTTCTTT. The V and J genes are TRBV5-1 and TRBJ1-1; the match to TRBD1 covers 9 bases. V shed 9 bases and J 0 bases; nucleotides not matched to a gene: 9. The CDR3 sequence is 15 residues long. The germline V gene has CDR1 SGHRS and CDR2 YFSETQ.

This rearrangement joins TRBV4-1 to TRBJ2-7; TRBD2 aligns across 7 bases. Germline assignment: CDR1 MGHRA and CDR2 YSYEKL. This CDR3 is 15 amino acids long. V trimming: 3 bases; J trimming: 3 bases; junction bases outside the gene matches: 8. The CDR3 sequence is CASSHGARTSYEQYF. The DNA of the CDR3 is TGCGCCAGCAGCCATGGGGCCCGGACTAGCTACGAGCAGTACTTC.

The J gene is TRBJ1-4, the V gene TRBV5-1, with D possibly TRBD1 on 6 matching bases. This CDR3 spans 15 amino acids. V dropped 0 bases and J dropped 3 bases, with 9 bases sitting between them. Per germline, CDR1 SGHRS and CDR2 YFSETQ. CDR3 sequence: CASSLAGQSNEKLFF. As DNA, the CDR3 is TGCGCCAGCAGCTTGGCCGGACAGTCTAATGAAAAACTGTTTTTT.

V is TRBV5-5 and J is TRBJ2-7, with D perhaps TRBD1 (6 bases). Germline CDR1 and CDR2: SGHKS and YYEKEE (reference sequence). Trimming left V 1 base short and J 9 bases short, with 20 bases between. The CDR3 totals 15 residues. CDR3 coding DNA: TGTGCCAGCAGCTTGACACCCTGGGTACAGGGAAGGCAGTACTTC. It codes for CASSLTPWVQGRQYF.